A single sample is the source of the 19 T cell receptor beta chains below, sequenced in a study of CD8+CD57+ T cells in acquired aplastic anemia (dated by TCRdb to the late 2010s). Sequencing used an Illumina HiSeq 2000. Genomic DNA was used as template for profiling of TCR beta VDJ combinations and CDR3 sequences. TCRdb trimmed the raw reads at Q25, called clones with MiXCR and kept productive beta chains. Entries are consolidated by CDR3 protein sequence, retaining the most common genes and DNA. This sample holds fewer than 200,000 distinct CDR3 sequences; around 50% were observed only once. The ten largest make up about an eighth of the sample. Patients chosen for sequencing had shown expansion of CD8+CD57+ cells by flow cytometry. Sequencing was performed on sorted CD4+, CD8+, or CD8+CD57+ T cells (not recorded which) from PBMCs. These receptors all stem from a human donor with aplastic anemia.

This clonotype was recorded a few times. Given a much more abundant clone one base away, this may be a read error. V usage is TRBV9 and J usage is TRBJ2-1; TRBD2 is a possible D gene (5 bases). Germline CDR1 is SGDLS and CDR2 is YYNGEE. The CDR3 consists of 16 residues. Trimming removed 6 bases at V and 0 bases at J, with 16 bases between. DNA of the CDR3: TGTGCCAGCACCCGTCCGGGGAGTAGCTCCTACAATGAGCAGTTCTTC. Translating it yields CASTRPGSSSYNEQFF.

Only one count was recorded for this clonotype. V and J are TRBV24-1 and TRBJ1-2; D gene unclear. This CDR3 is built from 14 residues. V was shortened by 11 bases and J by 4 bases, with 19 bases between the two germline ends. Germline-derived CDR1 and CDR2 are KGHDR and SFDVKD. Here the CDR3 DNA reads TGTGCCAGCAGCCAAGTTTCAGGACTCTATGGCTACACCTTC. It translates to CASSQVSGLYGYTF.

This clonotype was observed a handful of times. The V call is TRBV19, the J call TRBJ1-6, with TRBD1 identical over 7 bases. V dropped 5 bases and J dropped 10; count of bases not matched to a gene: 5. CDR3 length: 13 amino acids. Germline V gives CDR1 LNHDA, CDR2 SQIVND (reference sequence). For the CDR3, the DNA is TGTGCCAGTAGTCTACAGGGGTACTCACCCCTCCACTTT. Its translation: CASSLQGYSPLHF.

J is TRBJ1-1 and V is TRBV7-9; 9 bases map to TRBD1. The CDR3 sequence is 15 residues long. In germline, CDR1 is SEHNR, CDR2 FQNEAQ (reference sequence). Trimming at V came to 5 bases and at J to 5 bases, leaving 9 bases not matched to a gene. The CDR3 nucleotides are TGTGCCAGCAGCCCCCCGACAGGGGGTTGGACTGAAGCTTTCTTT. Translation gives CASSPPTGGWTEAFF.

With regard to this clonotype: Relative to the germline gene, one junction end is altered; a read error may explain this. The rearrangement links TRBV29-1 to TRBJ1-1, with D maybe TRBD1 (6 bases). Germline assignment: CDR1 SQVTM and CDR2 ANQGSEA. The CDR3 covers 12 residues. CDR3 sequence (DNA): TGCAGCGTTCGGCGGGGGGGCACTGAAGCTTTCTTC. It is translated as CSVRRGGTEAFF. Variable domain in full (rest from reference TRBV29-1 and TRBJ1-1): SAVISQKPSRDICQRGTSLTIQCQVDSQVTMMFWYRQQPGQSLTLIATANQGSEATYESGFVIDKFPISRPNLTFSTLTVSNMSPEDSSIYLCSVRRGGTEAFFGQGTRLTVV.

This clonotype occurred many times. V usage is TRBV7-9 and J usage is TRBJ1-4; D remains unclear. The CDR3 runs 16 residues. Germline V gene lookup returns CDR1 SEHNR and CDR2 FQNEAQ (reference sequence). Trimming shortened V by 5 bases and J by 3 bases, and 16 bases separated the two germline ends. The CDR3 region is CASSLNRAAANEKLFF. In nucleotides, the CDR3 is TGTGCCAGCAGCCTGAACCGGGCGGCGGCTAATGAAAAACTGTTTTTT.

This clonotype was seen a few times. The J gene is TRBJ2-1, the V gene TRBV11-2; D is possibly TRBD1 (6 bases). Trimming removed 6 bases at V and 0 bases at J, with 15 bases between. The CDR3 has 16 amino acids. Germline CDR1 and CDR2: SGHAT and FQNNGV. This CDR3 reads CASSPAGDGSYNEQFF. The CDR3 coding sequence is TGTGCCAGCAGTCCCGCAGGGGACGGCTCCTACAATGAGCAGTTCTTC. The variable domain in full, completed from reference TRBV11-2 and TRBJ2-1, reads EAGVAQSPRYKIIEKRQSVAFWCNPISGHATLYWYQQILGQGPKLLIQFQNNGVVDDSQLPKDRFSAERLKGVDSTLKIQPAKLEDSAVYLCASSPAGDGSYNEQFFGPGTRLTVL.

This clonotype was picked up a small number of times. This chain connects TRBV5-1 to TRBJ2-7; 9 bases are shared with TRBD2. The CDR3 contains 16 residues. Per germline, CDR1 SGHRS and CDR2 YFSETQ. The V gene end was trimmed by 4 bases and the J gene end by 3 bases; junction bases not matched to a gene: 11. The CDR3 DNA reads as TGCGCCAGCAGCCTTGGACTAGCGCGGCATGACTACGAGCAGTACTTC. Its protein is CASSLGLARHDYEQYF.

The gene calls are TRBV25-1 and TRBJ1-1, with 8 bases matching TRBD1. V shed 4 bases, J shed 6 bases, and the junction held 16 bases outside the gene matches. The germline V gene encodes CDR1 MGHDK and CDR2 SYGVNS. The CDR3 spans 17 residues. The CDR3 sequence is CASSASRDRTGGPEAFF. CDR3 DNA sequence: TGTGCCAGCAGTGCATCCCGGGACAGGACGGGGGGACCTGAAGCTTTCTTT.

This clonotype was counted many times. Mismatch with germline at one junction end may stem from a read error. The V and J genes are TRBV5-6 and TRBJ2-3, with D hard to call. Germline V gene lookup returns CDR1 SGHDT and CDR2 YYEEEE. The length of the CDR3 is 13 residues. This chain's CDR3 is CASSLGRTDTQYF. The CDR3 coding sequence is TGCGCCAGCAGTCTTGGTCGCACAGATACGCAGTATTTT.

In DNA, the CDR3 is TGTGCCAGTTGGAAAGGCTCTGGAAACACCATATATTTT. It yields the protein CASWKGSGNTIYF. The chain joins TRBV2 to TRBJ1-3, with D hard to call. The germline V and J ends were trimmed by 9 bases and 0 bases, with 9 bases remaining between them. This CDR3 is 13 amino acids long. Germline V gene sequence: CDR1 SNHLY, CDR2 FYNNEI.

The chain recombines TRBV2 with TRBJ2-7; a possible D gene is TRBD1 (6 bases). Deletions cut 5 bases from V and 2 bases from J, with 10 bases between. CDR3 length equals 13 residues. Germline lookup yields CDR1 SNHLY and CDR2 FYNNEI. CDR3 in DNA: TGTGCCAGCAGTCGGGACACAGCCTACGAGCAGTACTTC. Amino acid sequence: CASSRDTAYEQYF.

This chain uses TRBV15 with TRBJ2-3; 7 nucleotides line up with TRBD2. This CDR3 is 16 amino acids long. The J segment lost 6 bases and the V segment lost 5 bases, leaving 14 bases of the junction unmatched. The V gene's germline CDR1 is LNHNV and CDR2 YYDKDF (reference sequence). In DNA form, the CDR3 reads TGTGCCACCAGCCCTGTACTAGCGAGTGGGGCGGATACGCAGTATTTT. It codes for CATSPVLASGADTQYF. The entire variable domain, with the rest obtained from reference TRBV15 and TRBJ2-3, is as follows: DAMVIQNPRYQVTQFGKPVTLSCSQTLNHNVMYWYQQKSSQAPKLLFHYYDKDFNNEADTPDNFQSRRPNTSFCFLDIRSPGLGDTAMYLCATSPVLASGADTQYFGPGTRLTVL.

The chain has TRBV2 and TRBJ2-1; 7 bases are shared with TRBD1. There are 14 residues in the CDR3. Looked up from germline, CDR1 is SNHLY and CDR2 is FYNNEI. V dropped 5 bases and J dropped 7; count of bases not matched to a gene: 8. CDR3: CASSPGTEVNEQFF. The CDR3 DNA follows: TGTGCCAGCAGTCCCGGGACAGAGGTGAATGAGCAGTTCTTC.

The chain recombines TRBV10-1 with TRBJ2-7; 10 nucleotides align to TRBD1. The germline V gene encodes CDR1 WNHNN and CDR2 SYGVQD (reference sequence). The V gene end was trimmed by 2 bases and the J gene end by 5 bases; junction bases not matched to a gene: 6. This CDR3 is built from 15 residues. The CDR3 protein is CASSEVGGTGDEQYF. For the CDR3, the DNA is TGCGCCAGCAGTGAGGTAGGAGGGACAGGGGACGAGCAGTACTTC.

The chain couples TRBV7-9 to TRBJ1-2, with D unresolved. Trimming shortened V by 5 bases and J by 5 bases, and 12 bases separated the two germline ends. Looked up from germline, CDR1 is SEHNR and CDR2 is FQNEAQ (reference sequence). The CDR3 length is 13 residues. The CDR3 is CASSGPNVYGYTF. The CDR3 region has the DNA TGTGCCAGCAGCGGTCCCAACGTTTATGGCTACACCTTC.

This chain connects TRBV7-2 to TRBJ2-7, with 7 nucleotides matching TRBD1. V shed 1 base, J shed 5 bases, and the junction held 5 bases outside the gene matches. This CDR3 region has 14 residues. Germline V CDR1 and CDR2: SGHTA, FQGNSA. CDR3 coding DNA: TGTGCCAGCAGCTTAGGACAGGGTCGTAACGAGCAGTACTTC. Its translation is CASSLGQGRNEQYF.

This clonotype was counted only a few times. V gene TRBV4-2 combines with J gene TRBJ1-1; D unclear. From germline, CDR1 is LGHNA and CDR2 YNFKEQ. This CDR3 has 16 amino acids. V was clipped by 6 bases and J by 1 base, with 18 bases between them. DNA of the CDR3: TGTGCCAGCAGTACCCCGCCCGGCGGTGAGAACACTGAAGCTTTCTTT. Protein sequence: CASSTPPGGENTEAFF.

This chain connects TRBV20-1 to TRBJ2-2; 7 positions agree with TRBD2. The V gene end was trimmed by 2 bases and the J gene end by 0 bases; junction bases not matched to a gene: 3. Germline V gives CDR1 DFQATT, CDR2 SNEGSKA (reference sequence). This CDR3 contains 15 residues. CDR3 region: CSARSTSANTGELFF. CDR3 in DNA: TGCAGTGCTAGATCCACTAGCGCGAACACCGGGGAGCTGTTTTTT.